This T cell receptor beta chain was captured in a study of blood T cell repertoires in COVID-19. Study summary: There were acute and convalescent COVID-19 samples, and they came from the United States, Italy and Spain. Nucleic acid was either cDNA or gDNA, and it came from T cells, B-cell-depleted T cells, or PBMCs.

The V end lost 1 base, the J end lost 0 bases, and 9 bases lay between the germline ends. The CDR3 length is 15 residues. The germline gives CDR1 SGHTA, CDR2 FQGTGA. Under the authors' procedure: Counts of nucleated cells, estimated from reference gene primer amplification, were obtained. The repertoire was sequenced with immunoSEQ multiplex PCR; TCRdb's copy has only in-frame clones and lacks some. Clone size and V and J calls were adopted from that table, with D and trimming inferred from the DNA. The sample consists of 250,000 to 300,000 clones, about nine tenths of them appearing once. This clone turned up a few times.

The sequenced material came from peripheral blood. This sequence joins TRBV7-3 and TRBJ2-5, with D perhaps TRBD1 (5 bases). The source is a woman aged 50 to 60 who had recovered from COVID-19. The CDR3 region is CASSLIPGNQETQYF. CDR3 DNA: TGTGCCAGCAGCTTAATTCCAGGGAACCAAGAGACCCAGTACTTC.